Listed below are T cell receptor beta chains from one sample, sequenced in a study of blood T cell repertoires in COVID-19. Clones were sequenced by immunoSEQ multiplex PCR, and TCRdb holds only the in-frame ones, with some missing. The table lists roughly 150,000 clones, roughly 74% of them singletons, with 11% to 15% in the top ten. The sample taken for sequencing was peripheral blood. These receptors all stem from a woman older than 75 with acute or convalescent COVID-19. CDR3s include the opening cysteine and the closing phenylalanine or tryptophan. Each record gives: CDR3 DNA, CDR3 protein, D gene, V gene, J gene, clone size. D genes are given only for firm matches. The listing skips clone size in some rows; elsewhere it reads once, few, many or a size class.

TGTGCCAGCAGTCTGGGACTGGAGCAGTACTTC	CASSLGLEQYF	NA	TRBV28	TRBJ2-7	once
TGTGCCAGTAGTATAACCGGCTTAGCGGGACTGGGGACCGGGGAGCTGTTTTTT	CASSITGLAGLGTGELFF	TRBD2	TRBV19	TRBJ2-2	NA
TGCGCCAGCAGTGTCAGGGTGGGGAATCAGCCCCAGCATTTT	CASSVRVGNQPQHF	NA	TRBV10-2	TRBJ1-5	NA
TGTGCCAGCAGTTCCCCGGGGGGGTACCCCTACGAGCAGTACTTC	CASSSPGGYPYEQYF	TRBD2	TRBV28	TRBJ2-7	few
TGTGCCAGCGGGGACAGCTATAATTCACCCCTCCACTTT	CASGDSYNSPLHF	TRBD1	TRBV19	TRBJ1-6	NA
TGTGCCAGCAGCTCAACAGGGAGCTCCTACAATGAGCAGTTCTTC	CASSSTGSSYNEQFF	NA	TRBV7-9	TRBJ2-1	once
TGCAGCGTTGAATCTGCTAGCCTAAAAGGCGGGCAGTTCTTC	CSVESASLKGGQFF	NA	TRBV29-1	TRBJ2-1	NA
TGTGCCACCAGAGGGAGGGTTTACACTGAAGCTTTCTTT	CATRGRVYTEAFF	NA	TRBV24-1	TRBJ1-1	NA
TGTGCCTGGCTCGGTACAGGCCTCTACACCTTC	CAWLGTGLYTF	NA	TRBV30	TRBJ1-2	NA
TGTGCCAGCAGGGATCGACAGGGATCGGCCTCACCCCTCCACTTT	CASRDRQGSASPLHF	TRBD1	TRBV7-9	TRBJ1-6	NA
TGTGCCAGCAGTTCTGGACAGGGGGCGCAGAGGGAGCAGTTCTTC	CASSSGQGAQREQFF	TRBD1	TRBV28	TRBJ2-1	NA